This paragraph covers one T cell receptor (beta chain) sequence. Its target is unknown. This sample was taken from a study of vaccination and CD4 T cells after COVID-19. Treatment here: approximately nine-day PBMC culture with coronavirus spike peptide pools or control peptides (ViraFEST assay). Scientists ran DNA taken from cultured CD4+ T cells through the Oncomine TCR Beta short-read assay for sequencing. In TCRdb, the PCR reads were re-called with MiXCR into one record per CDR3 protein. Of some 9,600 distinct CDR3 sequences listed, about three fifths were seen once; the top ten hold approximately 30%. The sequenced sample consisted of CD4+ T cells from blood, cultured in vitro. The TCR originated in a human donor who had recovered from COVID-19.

As DNA, the CDR3 is TGCAGTGCTAGAACTAGCGGGACTTTAAATGAGCAGTTCTTC. The encoded protein is CSARTSGTLNEQFF. This sequence joins TRBV20-1 and TRBJ2-1, with TRBD2 matching 10 bases. The CDR3 is 14 amino acids. Trimming at V came to 2 bases and at J to 7 bases, leaving 5 bases not matched to a gene. CDR1 DFQATT and CDR2 SNEGSKA come from the germline V gene (reference sequence).